This is a list of T cell receptor beta chains from one sample in a study of identical twins. TCRdb recomputed calls from the 5' RACE reads with MiXCR, one row per CDR3 protein. Of 1.5 million to 2 million distinct CDR3 sequences detected, roughly 35% appear once; the ten largest clones hold about 0.25%. Specimen: cord blood. The receptors derive from a newborn girl in good health. Both conserved end residues are part of each CDR3. Each record gives: V gene, clone size, D gene, J gene, CDR3 DNA, CDR3 protein. D genes are given only for firm matches. The size entry is marked missing in some rows and otherwise reads once, few, many or a size class.

TRBV27	NA	NA	TRBJ2-5	TGTGCCAGCAGTTTAAGTTGGACAGAGGCGGAGACCCAGTACTTC	CASSLSWTEAETQYF
TRBV11-2	few	NA	TRBJ2-1	TGTGCCAGCAGCTTAGTGTGGGGGAAGAATGATGAGCAGTTCTTC	CASSLVWGKNDEQFF
TRBV9	few	NA	TRBJ2-3	TGTGCCAGCAGCGTAATAAGCACAGATACGCAGTATTTT	CASSVISTDTQYF
TRBV20-1	NA	TRBD2	TRBJ2-3	TGCAGTGCTAGAGGTTTTATAGCGGGAACAGATACGCAGTATTTT	CSARGFIAGTDTQYF
TRBV6-2/TRBV6-3	few	NA	TRBJ2-4	TGTGCCAGCAGTTATGTGGGGCGAAGAAACATTCAGTACTTC	CASSYVGRRNIQYF
TRBV10-3	NA	NA	TRBJ1-2	TGTGCCATCAGTGACCCTATAGAGGGTGGCTATGGCTACACCTTC	CAISDPIEGGYGYTF
TRBV10-3	few	NA	TRBJ2-3	TGTGCCATCACCCACTACGGGGGCACAGATACGCAGTATTTT	CAITHYGGTDTQYF
TRBV10-3	NA	NA	TRBJ2-5	TGTGCCATCAGTGAGTCGGGTGGGGATTGGGGTGAGCAGTACTTC	CAISESGGDWGEQYF
TRBV9	NA	NA	TRBJ2-7	TGTGCCAGCAGCGTAGGTAGGGCCTCCCCGCGCAGCAATGAGCAGTACTTC	CASSVGRASPRSNEQYF
TRBV28	few	NA	TRBJ1-2	TGTGCCAGCAGTTGGGTTGGACAGCATGGCTACACCTTC	CASSWVGQHGYTF
TRBV7-2	NA	NA	TRBJ2-3	TGTGCCAGCAGCTTAGGGACTATTGCGACAGATACGCAGTATTTT	CASSLGTIATDTQYF
TRBV6-5	few	TRBD1	TRBJ2-1	TGTGCCAGCAGCTTCGACAACAGGGGCAATGAGCAGTTCTTC	CASSFDNRGNEQFF
TRBV20-1	few	TRBD2	TRBJ2-3	TGCAGTGCTAGGGGGAGACTAGCGGGGGGTTCAGATACGCAGTATTTT	CSARGRLAGGSDTQYF
TRBV6-5	NA	TRBD1	TRBJ2-3	TGTGCCAGCATCCCTCGGACAGGAGGAGGTACGCAGTATTTT	CASIPRTGGGTQYF
TRBV4-1	NA	TRBD1	TRBJ2-3	TGCGCCAGCAGCCACGGACAGGGTGACACAGATACGCAGTATTTT	CASSHGQGDTDTQYF
TRBV21-1	NA	NA	TRBJ2-4	TGTGCCAGCAGCAAAGGAGGCAGGGCAAGGAACATTCAGTACTTC	CASSKGGRARNIQYF
TRBV13	NA	NA	TRBJ2-7	TGTGCCAGCAGCTTTATGGCGGACAGCTCCTACGAGCAGTACTTC	CASSFMADSSYEQYF
TRBV2	NA	NA	TRBJ2-5	TGTGCCAGCATCTCGGGCAGGGGAGAGACCCAGTACTTC	CASISGRGETQYF
TRBV24-1	NA	NA	TRBJ2-5	TGTGCCACCAGTGATTCGACTGGGTCCCAAGAGACCCAGTACTTC	CATSDSTGSQETQYF
TRBV11-2	NA	TRBD1	TRBJ2-4	TGTGCCAGCAGTCCTCCGAGGACAGGGGTCCTCGACTTC	CASSPPRTGVLDF
TRBV25-1	NA	NA	TRBJ2-1	TGTGCCAGCGGCCCACAGGGTCACTCCTACAATGAGCAGTTCTTC	CASGPQGHSYNEQFF
TRBV4-2	NA	NA	TRBJ2-1	TGTGCCAGCAGCCATAATGGTGTTGGGAGTGGTAATGAGCAGTTCTTC	CASSHNGVGSGNEQFF
TRBV12-1	few	NA	TRBJ2-5	TGTGCCAGCAGCTTTAAGGACAGTCAAGAGACCCAGTACTTC	CASSFKDSQETQYF
TRBV20-1	few	NA	TRBJ2-1	TGCAGTGCTAGAGGGACAGTGCTAGCCCAAAAGAAGATATCCTACAATGAGCAGTTCTTC	CSARGTVLAQKKISYNEQFF
TRBV3-1	NA	NA	TRBJ2-7	TGTGCCAGCAGCCACACTTTCTACGAGCAGTACTTC	CASSHTFYEQYF
TRBV28	few	NA	TRBJ2-3	TGTGCCAGCAGCCCCCTGGGGAGGCCCGATACGCAGTATTTT	CASSPLGRPDTQYF
TRBV20-1	NA	TRBD1	TRBJ2-3	TGCAGTGCTACGCCGGGACAGAACACAGATACGCAGTATTTT	CSATPGQNTDTQYF
TRBV6-1	NA	NA	TRBJ2-3	TGTGCCAGCAGTGCCCGGGGTCCCGGGGCAGATACGCAGTATTTT	CASSARGPGADTQYF
TRBV6-6	few	NA	TRBJ2-5	TGTGCCAGCAGTTACTCCGGCAGTCAAGAGACCCAGTACTTC	CASSYSGSQETQYF
TRBV20-1	NA	NA	TRBJ2-1	TGCAGTGCTAGAGATTACAGCGCTGGCTACAATGAGCAGTTCTTC	CSARDYSAGYNEQFF
TRBV28	NA	TRBD1	TRBJ1-4	TGTGCCAGCAGTCCCTGGACAGGAAGAGGGGAAAAACTGTTTTTT	CASSPWTGRGEKLFF
TRBV27	once	NA	TRBJ2-3	TGTGCCAGCAGTTTAAGCGCAGGGCCCGTGGATACGCAGTATTTT	CASSLSAGPVDTQYF
TRBV5-1	NA	NA	TRBJ1-1	TGCGCCAGCAGCTTGGAGCCGGGACTGAACACTGAAGCTTTCTTT	CASSLEPGLNTEAFF
TRBV20-1	many	NA	TRBJ2-1	TGCAGTGCTAGTGACTCCCTCTTGGCGTTCTTC	CSASDSLLAFF
TRBV28	NA	NA	TRBJ1-5	TGTGCCAGCAGTTTAATTCGCGGAGTAACTCGTTATAGCAATCAGCCCCAGCATTTT	CASSLIRGVTRYSNQPQHF
TRBV9	NA	TRBD2	TRBJ2-7	TGTGCCAGCAGCGTAGATCCTAGCGGGGAGCTCGAGCAGTACTTC	CASSVDPSGELEQYF
TRBV2	few	NA	TRBJ2-6	TGTGCCAGCAGTCGTATGACTGGATCGACTGGGGCCAACGTCCTGACTTTC	CASSRMTGSTGANVLTF
TRBV5-1	NA	NA	TRBJ2-2	TGCGCCACCGCCGGGAGCCCCCCCGGGGAGCTGTTTTTT	CATAGSPPGELFF
TRBV10-1	few	NA	TRBJ1-2	TGCGCCAGCAGTGAGAAGGGGAGGGGGGATGGCTACACCTTC	CASSEKGRGDGYTF
TRBV7-8	NA	NA	TRBJ2-3	TGTGCCAGCAGCTTACACGTGACGGGGCAAGATACGCAGTATTTT	CASSLHVTGQDTQYF
TRBV3-1	many	NA	TRBJ2-1	TGTGCCAGCAGCCAACTGGGATACAATGAGCAGTTCTTC	CASSQLGYNEQFF
TRBV28	NA	NA	TRBJ2-2	TGCGCCAGCAGTAAAAGGGCGGGCACCGGGGAGCTGTTTTTT	CASSKRAGTGELFF
TRBV11-2	NA	TRBD1	TRBJ1-4	TGTGCCAGCAGCCCGGACAGGGGTTTTGGAAAACTGTTTTTT	CASSPDRGFGKLFF
TRBV5-1	few	NA	TRBJ2-5	TGCGCCAGCAGCTTTCGACCTAAAATCGGGACACTCCAAGAGACCCAGTACTTC	CASSFRPKIGTLQETQYF
TRBV6-1	few	NA	TRBJ2-3	TGTGCCAGCAGTGACGCATCAGATACGCAGTATTTT	CASSDASDTQYF
TRBV5-1	few	TRBD1	TRBJ2-1	TGCGCCAGCAGCTCCTCGAGGGGGCCGTACAATGAGCAGTTCTTC	CASSSSRGPYNEQFF
TRBV13	many	NA	TRBJ2-3	TGTGCCAGCCGCCACTCAGAGAGCACAGATACGCAGTATTTT	CASRHSESTDTQYF
TRBV20-1	NA	NA	TRBJ2-7	TGCAGTGCTAGAGATCTAGGTGGGACCCTCTACGAGCAGTACTTC	CSARDLGGTLYEQYF
TRBV6-1	NA	TRBD1	TRBJ1-5	TGTGCCAGCAGTGGTCCCGGGACAGGGAACAATCAGCCCCAGCATTTT	CASSGPGTGNNQPQHF
TRBV11-2	many	TRBD2	TRBJ2-7	TGTGCCAGCAGCTTAATAGGACTAGCGTTGTACGAGCAGTACTTC	CASSLIGLALYEQYF
TRBV4-2	NA	NA	TRBJ2-3	TGTGCCAGCAGCCAAGATATTGCAGATACGCAGTATTTT	CASSQDIADTQYF
TRBV5-1	NA	TRBD2	TRBJ2-7	TGCGCCAGCAGCTTGAGTCTAGCGGGGCGTACCTACGAGCAGTACTTC	CASSLSLAGRTYEQYF
TRBV5-1	NA	NA	TRBJ2-1	TGCGCCAGCAGCTTGGGGCTAGCCCCAAGCTCCTACAATGAGCAGTTCTTC	CASSLGLAPSSYNEQFF
TRBV6-2/TRBV6-3	few	TRBD2	TRBJ2-7	TGTGCCAGCAGGTTCATACTAGCGAGCGAGCAGTACTTC	CASRFILASEQYF
TRBV20-1	many	TRBD2	TRBJ2-1	TGCAGTGCCTCTAGCGGGGGCTCCTACAATGAGCAGTTCTTC	CSASSGGSYNEQFF